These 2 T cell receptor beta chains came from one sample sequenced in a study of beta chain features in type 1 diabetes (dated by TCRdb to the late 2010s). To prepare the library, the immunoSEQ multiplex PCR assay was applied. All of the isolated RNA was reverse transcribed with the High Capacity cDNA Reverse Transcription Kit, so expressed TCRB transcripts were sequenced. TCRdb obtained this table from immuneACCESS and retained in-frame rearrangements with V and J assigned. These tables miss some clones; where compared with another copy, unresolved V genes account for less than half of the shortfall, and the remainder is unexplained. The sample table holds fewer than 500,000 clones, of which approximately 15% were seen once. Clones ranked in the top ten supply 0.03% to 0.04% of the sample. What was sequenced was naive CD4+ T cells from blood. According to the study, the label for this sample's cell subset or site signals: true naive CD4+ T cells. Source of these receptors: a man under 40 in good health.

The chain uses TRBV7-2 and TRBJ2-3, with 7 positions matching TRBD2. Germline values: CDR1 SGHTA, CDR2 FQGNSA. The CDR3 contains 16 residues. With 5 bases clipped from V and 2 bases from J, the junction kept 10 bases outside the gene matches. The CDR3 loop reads CASSLRGEGNTDTQYF. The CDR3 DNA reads TGTGCCAGCAGCCTCCGGGGGGAGGGGAACACAGATACGCAGTATTTT.

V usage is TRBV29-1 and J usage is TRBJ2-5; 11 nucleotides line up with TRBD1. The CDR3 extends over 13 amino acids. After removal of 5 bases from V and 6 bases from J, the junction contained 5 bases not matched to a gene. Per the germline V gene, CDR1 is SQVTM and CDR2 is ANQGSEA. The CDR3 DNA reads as TGCAGCGTTAAGGGACAGGGGGAAAAGACCCAGTACTTC. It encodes CSVKGQGEKTQYF.